One and the same sample provided the 30 T cell receptor beta chains below, sequenced in a study of PD-L1 blockade in urothelial cancer. Sequenced by immunoSEQ multiplex PCR; TCRdb stores in-frame clones only, minus some. Altogether roughly 38,000 clones are present, roughly 80% being singletons, with the ten largest covering about 7%. Indicated time point: pretreatment peripheral blood. Sequencing used PBMCs, obtained around atezolizumab (anti-PD-L1) treatment. The receptors come from a man aged 55 to 70 with urothelial cancer.

The DNA for the CDR3 is TGTGCCAGCAGCTTAGCGGGGGGGGATGGCTACACCTTC. This encodes CASSLAGGDGYTF. This chain links TRBV7-9 with TRBJ1-2; a possible D gene is TRBD1 (5 bases). From germline, CDR1 is SEHNR and CDR2 FQNEAQ (reference sequence). The CDR3 loop spans 13 amino acids. V dropped 0 bases and J dropped 6 bases, with 8 bases sitting between them.

The genes are TRBV7-9 and TRBJ2-7; 8 bases fit TRBD1. Germline assignment: CDR1 SEHNR and CDR2 FQNEAQ (reference sequence). The CDR3 sequence is 13 residues long. The ends lost 5 bases at V and 3 bases at J; junction bases unmatched: 3. For the CDR3, the DNA is TGTGCCAGCAGCACCGGGACAGGCTACGAGCAGTACTTC. Protein: CASSTGTGYEQYF.

The chain recombines TRBV28 with TRBJ2-5; TRBD2 aligns across 13 bases. V lost 5 bases to trimming and J lost 2 bases; unmatched junction nucleotides: 5. Germline assignment: CDR1 MDHEN and CDR2 SYDVKM. The CDR3 is 16 residues long. The CDR3 nucleotides are TGTGCCAGCAGTCGACTAGCGGGGGGACTACAAGAGACCCAGTACTTC. This gives the protein CASSRLAGGLQETQYF.

This chain connects TRBV7-2 to TRBJ1-2; D possibly corresponds to TRBD1 (5 bases). V shed 0 bases and J shed 3 bases, with 8 bases lying between them. The CDR3 totals 14 residues. CDR1 and CDR2 from the germline V gene are SGHTA and FQGNSA. CDR3 coding DNA: TGTGCCAGCAGCTTAGCGATAGGGGACTATGGCTACACCTTC. Translating it yields CASSLAIGDYGYTF.

The chain employs TRBV25-1 and TRBJ1-4, with D perhaps TRBD1 (5 bases). Trimming pared 6 bases from V and 5 bases from J, leaving 13 bases between. There are 14 residues in the CDR3. Germline V CDR1 and CDR2: MGHDK, SYGVNS. CDR3 nucleotides: TGTGCCAGCAGCGACAGTCACGAAAATGAAAAACTGTTTTTT. Residues: CASSDSHENEKLFF.

The V call is TRBV2, the J call TRBJ1-6, with a tentative D call TRBD1 (5 bases). Germline CDR1 is SNHLY and CDR2 is FYNNEI. Trimming shortened V by 7 bases and J by 5 bases, and 18 bases separated the two germline ends. The CDR3 covers 16 residues. CDR3 in amino acids: CASTRTRQTNNSPLHF. CDR3 coding DNA: TGTGCCAGCACCCGGACCCGACAGACAAATAATTCACCCCTCCACTTT. The full variable domain, in which reference TRBV2 and TRBJ1-6 provide the parts outside the CDR3, is EPEVTQTPSHQVTQMGQEVILRCVPISNHLYFYWYRQILGQKVEFLVSFYNNEISEKSEIFDDQFSVERPDGSNFTLKIRSTKLEDSAMYFCASTRTRQTNNSPLHFGNGTRLTVT.

The V gene is TRBV2, the J gene TRBJ1-6, with D possibly TRBD1 on 6 matching bases. Germline-derived CDR1 and CDR2 are SNHLY and FYNNEI. Deletions cut 7 bases from V and 4 bases from J, with 20 bases between. The CDR3 contains 17 residues. The CDR3 here is CASIHRDRTKYNSPLHF. The DNA for the CDR3 is TGTGCCAGCATCCATCGTGACAGGACGAAATATAATTCACCCCTCCACTTT.

This rearrangement joins TRBV28 to TRBJ2-3, with D maybe TRBD1 (6 bases). This CDR3 region has 17 residues. V gave up 2 bases and J gave up 3 bases, with 18 bases separating them. Looked up from germline, CDR1 is MDHEN and CDR2 is SYDVKM. The CDR3 region is CASSLGQLRFGTDTQYF. CDR3 nucleotides: TGTGCCAGCAGTTTAGGACAGTTAAGGTTTGGGACAGATACGCAGTATTTT.

This clone was found once. V is TRBV5-6 and J is TRBJ1-2, with a weak D call TRBD1 (6 bases). Germline values: CDR1 SGHDT, CDR2 YYEEEE. CDR3 length equals 13 residues. The V end was cut by 6 bases, the J end by 6 bases, with 15 bases between. The CDR3 bases are TGTGCCAGCAACATACAGGGAGTGGATGGCTACACCTTC. It encodes CASNIQGVDGYTF.

This clone occurred a few times. V gene TRBV7-8 combines with J gene TRBJ2-3; 13 bases fit TRBD2. The CDR3 runs 16 residues. Germline V gives CDR1 SGHVS, CDR2 FQNEAQ. V lost 4 bases and J lost 4; bases outside the gene matches: 5. Here the CDR3 DNA reads TGTGCCAGCAGCTCCCGACTAGCGGGGGGCCCAGATACGCAGTATTTT. It encodes CASSSRLAGGPDTQYF. Full variable domain (rest looked up from reference TRBV7-8 and TRBJ2-3): GAGVSQSPRYKVAKRGQDVALRCDPISGHVSLFWYQQALGQGPEFLTYFQNEAQLDKSGLPSDRFFAERPEGSVSTLKIQRTQQEDSAVYLCASSSRLAGGPDTQYFGPGTRLTVL.

The chain uses TRBV6-6 and TRBJ2-2; 7 bases are a match to TRBD1. V was pared by 4 bases and J by 0 bases, with 2 bases of the junction left unmatched. This CDR3 comprises 15 residues. Germline lookup yields CDR1 MNHNY and CDR2 SVGAGI (reference sequence). This CDR3 is CASSSGQANTGELFF. As DNA, the CDR3 is TGTGCCAGCAGTTCCGGACAGGCGAACACCGGGGAGCTGTTTTTT.

This clone was recorded once. V usage is TRBV14 and J usage is TRBJ2-1; 8 nucleotides match TRBD1. The CDR3 length is 15 residues. Germline-derived CDR1 and CDR2 are SGHDN and FVKESK. With 4 bases clipped from V and 3 bases from J, the junction kept 5 bases outside the gene matches. In DNA form, the CDR3 reads TGTGCCAGCAGCCGGGACAGGACCAACTACAATGAGCAGTTCTTC. Encoded protein: CASSRDRTNYNEQFF. Full variable domain (missing parts from reference TRBV14 and TRBJ2-1): EAGVTQFPSHSVIEKGQTVTLRCDPISGHDNLYWYRRVMGKEIKFLLHFVKESKQDESGMPNNRFLAERTGGTYSTLKVQPAELEDSGVYFCASSRDRTNYNEQFFGPGTRLTVL.

The V and J genes are TRBV11-1 and TRBJ2-7; TRBD2 aligns across 13 bases. This CDR3 has 14 amino acids. The germline V gene has CDR1 SGHAT and CDR2 FQDESV (reference sequence). V was clipped by 5 bases and J by 6 bases; unmatched bases: 4. The CDR3 DNA sequence: TGTGCCAGCAGCCCCGGGACTAGCGGGGTCGAGCAGTACTTC. Amino acid sequence: CASSPGTSGVEQYF.

The CDR3 DNA sequence: TGTGCCAGCAGTGAAGCGGAGGGAGGCCAAGAGACCCAGTACTTC. Amino acid sequence: CASSEAEGGQETQYF. The rearrangement uses TRBV25-1 and TRBJ2-5, with a possible D match to TRBD2 (6 bases). The CDR3 runs 15 residues. V lost 2 bases to trimming and J lost 1 base, with 11 bases between them. CDR1 is MGHDK, CDR2 SYGVNS, per germline. Full variable domain (remainder filled in from reference TRBV25-1 and TRBJ2-5): EADIYQTPRYLVIGTGKKITLECSQTMGHDKMYWYQQDPGMELHLIHYSYGVNSTEKGDLSSESTVSRIRTEHFPLTLESARPSHTSQYLCASSEAEGGQETQYFGPGTRLLVL.

This rearrangement joins TRBV19 to TRBJ1-2; TRBD1 aligns across 9 bases. The V gene end was trimmed by 5 bases and the J gene end by 4 bases; junction bases not matched to a gene: 5. Germline CDR1 reads LNHDA; CDR2 reads SQIVND (reference sequence). This CDR3 comprises 14 residues. The CDR3 reads CASSGDRVFYGYTF. The CDR3 DNA reads TGTGCCAGTAGTGGGGACAGGGTATTCTATGGCTACACCTTC.

J is TRBJ1-6 and V is TRBV2, with unresolved D. Trimming cost V 4 bases and J 0 bases, with 10 bases left between them. CDR3 length: 16 amino acids. CDR1 and CDR2 from the germline V gene are SNHLY and FYNNEI. The CDR3 reads CASSVGPSSYNSPLHF. For the CDR3, the DNA is TGTGCCAGCAGTGTGGGCCCGAGCTCCTATAATTCACCCCTCCACTTT.

This chain's CDR3 is CSVEELVQGVYEQYF. The CDR3 DNA is TGCAGCGTTGAAGAACTTGTACAGGGGGTATACGAGCAGTACTTC. The genes are TRBV29-1 and TRBJ2-7; 8 positions match TRBD1. The CDR3 has 15 residues. The germline V gene has CDR1 SQVTM and CDR2 ANQGSEA. V lost 0 bases, J lost 4 bases, and 8 bases stayed unmatched.

This clone was counted only a few times. The rearrangement uses TRBV5-1 and TRBJ1-4, with D perhaps matching TRBD1 (5 bases). Germline CDR1 and CDR2: SGHRS and YFSETQ. V lost 0 bases, J lost 6 bases, and 15 bases lay in between. This CDR3 contains 16 residues. Here the CDR3 DNA reads TGCGCCAGCAGCTTGGGGCGGTGGGGCGAGGATGAAAAACTGTTTTTT. It is translated as CASSLGRWGEDEKLFF.

This CDR3 reads CASSQKRGVSYNEQFF. CDR3 DNA: TGTGCCAGCAGCCAGAAGCGGGGGGTCTCCTACAATGAGCAGTTCTTC. The gene calls are TRBV13 and TRBJ2-1; 9 bases line up with TRBD2. V dropped 5 bases and J dropped 0; count of bases not matched to a gene: 5. CDR1 is PRHDT and CDR2 is FYEKMQ in the germline V gene (reference sequence). The CDR3 loop spans 16 amino acids. The variable domain in full, with the rest retrieved from reference TRBV13 and TRBJ2-1, is AAGVIQSPRHLIKEKRETATLKCYPIPRHDTVYWYQQGPGQDPQFLISFYEKMQSDKGSIPDRFSAQQFSDYHSELNMSSLELGDSALYFCASSQKRGVSYNEQFFGPGTRLTVL.

This clone occurred once. The gene calls are TRBV5-1 and TRBJ2-1; D might be TRBD1 (5 bases). Germline values: CDR1 SGHRS, CDR2 YFSETQ. The CDR3 is 13 amino acids. The germline V and J ends were trimmed by 4 bases and 7 bases, with 12 bases remaining between them. The DNA for the CDR3 is TGCGCCAGCAGCCCTAACAAGGGGAATGAGCAGTTCTTC. It specifies CASSPNKGNEQFF.

V usage is TRBV2 and J usage is TRBJ1-6; weak D call: TRBD1 (6 bases). This CDR3 spans 13 amino acids. CDR1 and CDR2 (germline): SNHLY, FYNNEI. V was clipped by 7 bases and J by 7 bases, with 11 bases between them. CDR3: CASMLQGNSPLHF. CDR3 DNA sequence: TGTGCCAGCATGTTGCAGGGGAATTCACCCCTCCACTTT. The full variable domain, its missing parts supplied by reference TRBV2 and TRBJ1-6, is EPEVTQTPSHQVTQMGQEVILRCVPISNHLYFYWYRQILGQKVEFLVSFYNNEISEKSEIFDDQFSVERPDGSNFTLKIRSTKLEDSAMYFCASMLQGNSPLHFGNGTRLTVT.

This clone has more than one count but fewer than ten. This may arise from a read error, as a much more abundant clone is one base away. The sample holds other DNA sequences that translate to the same CDR3. The chain combines TRBV30 with TRBJ2-5, with 9 bases fitting TRBD1. Germline V gene data show CDR1 as GTSNPN and CDR2 as SVGIG (reference sequence). CDR3 size: 13 residues. V was pared by 1 base and J by 5 bases, with 2 bases of the junction left unmatched. The CDR3 loop reads CAWSATGGETQYF. CDR3 nucleotides: TGTGCCTGGAGTGCGACAGGGGGGGAGACCCAGTACTTC.

V gene TRBV6-1 combines with J gene TRBJ1-2, with TRBD1 as a possible D gene (5 bases). This CDR3 is built from 13 residues. The germline gives CDR1 MNHNS, CDR2 SASEGT. Trimming pared 1 base from V and 8 bases from J, leaving 11 bases between. The CDR3 nucleotides are TGTGCCAGCAGTGAAGGGGGAAGGGGCGGCTACACCTTC. Translation: CASSEGGRGGYTF.

V and J are TRBV2 and TRBJ1-4, with D maybe TRBD1 (5 bases). Trimming shortened V by 4 bases and J by 5 bases, and 11 bases separated the two germline ends. There are 14 residues in the CDR3. Germline CDR1 is SNHLY and CDR2 is FYNNEI. CDR3 residues: CASSGSRGNEKLFF. The CDR3 DNA is TGTGCCAGCAGTGGAAGTAGGGGAAATGAAAAACTGTTTTTT. The full variable domain, its missing parts supplied by reference TRBV2 and TRBJ1-4, is EPEVTQTPSHQVTQMGQEVILRCVPISNHLYFYWYRQILGQKVEFLVSFYNNEISEKSEIFDDQFSVERPDGSNFTLKIRSTKLEDSAMYFCASSGSRGNEKLFFGSGTQLSVL.

This clone came up once. The rearrangement joins TRBV11-2 to TRBJ2-7, with D unresolved. The CDR3 has 12 residues. Germline lookup yields CDR1 SGHAT and CDR2 FQNNGV. The V end was cut by 8 bases, the J end by 2 bases, with 10 bases between. In nucleotides, the CDR3 is TGTGCCAGCTCGGGTTTCCCCTACGAGCAGTACTTC. Translation gives CASSGFPYEQYF.

The chain combines TRBV6-1 with TRBJ2-5; D is unresolved. The germline V gene encodes CDR1 MNHNS and CDR2 SASEGT. The V end lost 3 bases, the J end lost 2 bases, and 7 bases lay between the germline ends. This CDR3 comprises 13 residues. CDR3 sequence reads: CASSETPQETQYF. Written as DNA, the CDR3 is TGTGCCAGCAGTGAGACACCTCAAGAGACCCAGTACTTC.

The chain uses TRBV6-5 and TRBJ1-1, with D perhaps TRBD1 (6 bases). V was clipped by 10 bases and J by 4 bases, with 16 bases between them. Germline lookup yields CDR1 MNHEY and CDR2 SVGAGI. This CDR3 spans 13 amino acids. CDR3 amino acids: CATYRVGRTEAFF. The CDR3, as DNA: TGTGCCACGTACAGGGTAGGGCGCACTGAAGCTTTCTTT.

This clone came up once. V gene TRBV27 combines with J gene TRBJ2-7; 8 bases are a match to TRBD1. J gave up 5 bases and V 2 bases, and 14 bases lay outside the gene matches. Germline CDR1 MNHEY, CDR2 SMNVEV (reference sequence). CDR3 length: 17 amino acids. The CDR3 region is CASSLSGRGLLGDEQYF. For the CDR3, the DNA is TGTGCCAGCAGTTTAAGCGGCAGGGGGCTTCTCGGGGACGAGCAGTACTTC.

This clone ranks as medium-sized (0.01 to 0.1%). The chain employs TRBV6-1 and TRBJ1-6; 12 bases are a match to TRBD1. Germline assignment: CDR1 MNHNS and CDR2 SASEGT. V shed 6 bases, J shed 10 bases, and the junction held 7 bases outside the gene matches. The CDR3 sequence is 15 residues long. CDR3 coding DNA: TGTGCCAGCAGGGGGGACAGGGGGCAGAGCTCACCCCTCCACTTT. This codes for CASRGDRGQSSPLHF.

This clone showed up just once. The chain employs TRBV28 and TRBJ2-3; 7 bases fit TRBD1. Unmatched junction bases numbered 6, after V lost 2 bases and J lost 4 bases. This CDR3 spans 15 amino acids. Germline V CDR1 and CDR2: MDHEN, SYDVKM. This CDR3 is CASSLPTGIADTQYF. DNA of the CDR3: TGTGCCAGCAGTTTACCGACAGGGATCGCAGATACGCAGTATTTT.